The 32 T cell receptor beta chains listed next were all sequenced from one sample in a study of early T cells in non-severe SARS-CoV-2 infection. TCRdb passed the 5' RACE reads through MiXCR, listing each CDR3 protein once. Here the sample spans about 26,000 distinct CDR3 sequences, less than 6.5% being singletons. The specimen was whole blood. These receptors all stem from an adult who was a healthcare worker with PCR-confirmed SARS-CoV-2 infection or an uninfected control (not recorded which).

The genes are TRBV3-1 and TRBJ2-7; D is possibly TRBD1 (6 bases). The germline V gene encodes CDR1 LGHDT and CDR2 YNNKEL (reference sequence). The ends were cut back, 5 bases at V and 1 base at J, with 12 bases in the middle. CDR3 length: 14 amino acids. The CDR3 here is CASSSRQDSYEQYF. The DNA of the CDR3 is TGTGCCAGCAGCTCTCGACAGGATTCCTACGAGCAGTACTTC.

Notes on this clonotype: Since a much larger clone is just one base distant, this may be a read error. CDR3 DNA sequence: TGTGCCAGCAGCTTAGATGGGACTAGCGGGGGAGCCTACGAGCGGTACTTC. This encodes CASSLDGTSGGAYERYF. V gene TRBV11-2 combines with J gene TRBJ2-7; 14 bases fit TRBD2. Germline V gene sequence: CDR1 SGHAT, CDR2 FQNNGV. This CDR3 comprises 17 residues.

This clonotype was observed at least ten times. The chain has TRBV7-2 and TRBJ1-2; D unresolved. Germline V gene sequence: CDR1 SGHTA, CDR2 FQGNSA. CDR3 size: 14 residues. Trimming stripped 1 base from V and 4 bases from J, with 10 bases between. As DNA, the CDR3 is TGTGCCAGCAGCTTAGTATCGGCGGTCTATGGCTACACCTTC. Its translation is CASSLVSAVYGYTF.

This clonotype turned up a few times. The chain has TRBV4-1 and TRBJ2-7, with a tentative D call TRBD2 (6 bases). Germline values: CDR1 MGHRA, CDR2 YSYEKL. The CDR3 consists of 16 residues. Trimming shortened V by 1 base and J by 1 base, and 14 bases separated the two germline ends. In DNA, the CDR3 is TGCGCCAGCAGCCAAGCACGGGACTCCCGATCCTACGAGCAGTACTTC. It is translated as CASSQARDSRSYEQYF.

The CDR3 coding sequence is TGCGCCAGCAGCCAAGATGCAGGGGTAGGATACGAGCAGTACTTC. Translating gives CASSQDAGVGYEQYF. The chain employs TRBV4-3 and TRBJ2-7; TRBD1 is a possible D gene (6 bases). Germline assignment: CDR1 LGHNA and CDR2 YSLEER. This CDR3 contains 15 residues. V dropped 0 bases and J dropped 4 bases, with 13 bases sitting between them.

This clonotype came up many times. This chain links TRBV7-2 with TRBJ2-3, with D possibly matching TRBD2 (6 bases). The length of the CDR3 is 15 residues. V was shortened by 5 bases and J by 2 bases, with 14 bases between the two germline ends. CDR1 is SGHTA and CDR2 is FQGNSA in the germline V gene. The CDR3 protein is CASSPVGGLTDTQYF. In nucleotides, the CDR3 is TGTGCCAGCAGCCCTGTGGGGGGACTCACAGATACGCAGTATTTT.

This clonotype was detected ten times or more. The gene calls are TRBV7-2 and TRBJ1-2; no clear D. The germline V gene encodes CDR1 SGHTA and CDR2 FQGNSA. Trimming took off 0 bases at V and 8 bases at J, with 10 bases between the two ends. The CDR3 consists of 13 residues. CDR3 in amino acids: CASSLAAGSGYTF. DNA for the CDR3: TGTGCCAGCAGCTTAGCGGCGGGGAGCGGCTACACCTTC.

In its sample, this clonotype was seen many times. V gene TRBV10-3 combines with J gene TRBJ2-2; TRBD2 matches at 8 bases. The J segment lost 4 bases and the V segment lost 5 bases, leaving 6 bases of the junction unmatched. Germline CDR1 and CDR2: ENHRY and SYGVKD. This CDR3 spans 15 amino acids. The CDR3 sequence is CAISTGTRGTGELFF. In nucleotides, the CDR3 is TGTGCCATCAGTACCGGGACTAGGGGCACCGGGGAGCTGTTTTTT.

This clonotype was recorded many times. V and J are TRBV5-5 and TRBJ1-2; D is ambiguous. The germline V and J ends were trimmed by 4 bases and 1 base, with 14 bases remaining between them. This CDR3 is built from 15 residues. From germline, CDR1 is SGHKS and CDR2 YYEKEE (reference sequence). The CDR3 DNA follows: TGTGCCAGCAGCCCCCGGGAAGGCGTTAACTATGGCTACACCTTC. This gives the protein CASSPREGVNYGYTF.

This clonotype was detected a few times. The rearrangement uses TRBV7-2 and TRBJ2-3; D perhaps matches TRBD2 (5 bases). The CDR3 length is 15 residues. Between the trimmed V and J ends, which lost 2 bases and 6 bases, there was a span of 15 bases. Germline lookup yields CDR1 SGHTA and CDR2 FQGNSA. The CDR3 region has the DNA TGTGCCAGCAGCTTAACTAGAGTACTTGGGGATACGCAGTATTTT. This sequence encodes CASSLTRVLGDTQYF.

There are many counts of this clonotype. The V call is TRBV12-3 or TRBV12-4, the J call TRBJ2-4; D not certain. The germline V and J ends were trimmed by 5 bases and 0 bases, with 11 bases remaining between them. The CDR3 extends over 15 amino acids. The CDR3 here is CASSNSWLAKNIQYF. In DNA form, the CDR3 reads TGTGCCAGCAGTAACTCATGGCTAGCCAAAAACATTCAGTACTTC.

This chain joins TRBV12-3 or TRBV12-4 and TRBJ1-2, with no clear D. Trimming cost V 3 bases and J 2 bases, with 7 bases left between them. CDR3 length equals 13 residues. CDR3 sequence: CASSLVVNYGYTF. In nucleotides, the CDR3 is TGTGCCAGCAGTTTGGTAGTCAACTATGGCTACACCTTC.

This clonotype has ten or more counts. J is TRBJ1-2 and V is TRBV5-1, with D tentatively TRBD1 (5 bases). The V gene's germline CDR1 is SGHRS and CDR2 YFSETQ. This CDR3 region has 15 residues. With 0 bases removed from V and 0 bases from J, the gap between germline ends came to 9 bases. The DNA of the CDR3 is TGCGCCAGCAGCTTGGAGGGGCAAGCTAACTATGGCTACACCTTC. This sequence encodes CASSLEGQANYGYTF.

This sequence joins TRBV7-8 and TRBJ2-5; no firm D call. The CDR3 runs 14 residues. The ends were cut back, 1 base at V and 1 base at J, with 7 bases in the middle. The germline gives CDR1 SGHVS, CDR2 FQNEAQ. For the CDR3, the DNA is TGTGCCAGCAGCTTAGTTGGATCCCAAGAGACCCAGTACTTC. It translates to CASSLVGSQETQYF.

This clonotype was observed many times. J is TRBJ2-3 and V is TRBV7-2; the match to TRBD2 covers 14 bases. Germline V gives CDR1 SGHTA, CDR2 FQGNSA. V was pared by 7 bases and J by 0 bases, with 9 bases of the junction left unmatched. This CDR3 is 18 amino acids long. Written as DNA, the CDR3 is TGTGCCAGCACCCAGAGACTAGCGGGGGGGATAAGCACAGATACGCAGTATTTT. It is translated as CASTQRLAGGISTDTQYF.

The table lists this clonotype with many counts. The rearrangement links TRBV10-3 to TRBJ1-5; the D gene is possibly TRBD1 (6 bases). The CDR3 covers 12 residues. V lost 6 bases to trimming and J lost 7 bases, with 10 bases between them. Germline lookup yields CDR1 ENHRY and CDR2 SYGVKD. The CDR3 nucleotides are TGTGCCATCAGCTCACAGGGACAGCCCCAGCATTTT. It translates to CAISSQGQPQHF.

This clonotype showed up just a few times. The chain joins TRBV5-1 to TRBJ2-2, with D possibly matching TRBD2 (6 bases). This CDR3 contains 16 residues. CDR1 is SGHRS and CDR2 is YFSETQ in the germline V gene. Trimming removed 0 bases at V and 4 bases at J, with 13 bases between. The CDR3 DNA follows: TGCGCCAGCAGCTTGGATGAGACGGGACTCACCGGGGAGCTGTTTTTT. It codes for CASSLDETGLTGELFF.

This clonotype was seen many times. Written as DNA, the CDR3 is TGTGCCAGCAGCTTAGGGGGTGCGACTTATCAGACCCAGTACTTC. Residues: CASSLGGATYQTQYF. The J gene is TRBJ2-5, the V gene TRBV7-6; D not certain. The germline CDR1 and CDR2 sequences are SGHVS and FNYEAQ. The CDR3 length is 15 residues. Between the trimmed V and J ends, which lost 1 base and 6 bases, there was a span of 15 bases.

This clonotype was picked up many times. This chain links TRBV10-1 with TRBJ1-1; no clear D gene. Trimming pared 5 bases from V and 7 bases from J, leaving 20 bases between. CDR1 is WNHNN and CDR2 is SYGVQD in the germline V gene (reference sequence). This CDR3 contains 15 residues. CDR3 bases: TGCGCCAGCAGTCCGCGCAACAGAGGTTTGGGTGAAGCTTTCTTT. It yields the protein CASSPRNRGLGEAFF.

This clonotype was detected only a few times. The chain combines TRBV10-2 with TRBJ2-3; D gene ambiguous. Germline assignment: CDR1 WSHSY and CDR2 SAAADI. The CDR3 totals 17 residues. V was pared by 2 bases and J by 0 bases, with 15 bases between. The CDR3 DNA follows: TGCGCCAGCAGTGAGGAGACCCTTACCTTTAGCACAGATACGCAGTATTTT. Translation gives CASSEETLTFSTDTQYF.

Ten or more counts support this clonotype. The chain joins TRBV20-1 to TRBJ1-2, with TRBD1 as a possible D gene (5 bases). V lost 3 bases and J lost 8, with 13 bases in between. The CDR3 is made up of 12 amino acids. The germline gives CDR1 DFQATT, CDR2 SNEGSKA (reference sequence). The CDR3 sequence is CSASNQDIGYTF. CDR3 DNA sequence: TGCAGTGCTAGTAATCAGGACATAGGCTACACCTTC.

This clonotype showed up many times. The V call is TRBV11-2, the J call TRBJ1-5; the D is unclear. This CDR3 is 13 amino acids long. Trimming removed 5 bases from V and 2 bases from J, with 7 bases in between. Looked up from germline, CDR1 is SGHAT and CDR2 is FQNNGV. This CDR3 is CASSLRGNQPQHF. DNA of the CDR3: TGTGCCAGCAGCCTAAGAGGCAATCAGCCCCAGCATTTT.

This clonotype has a handful of counts. The chain combines TRBV7-9 with TRBJ2-1; the D is unclear. Germline V gene lookup returns CDR1 SEHNR and CDR2 FQNEAQ (reference sequence). The CDR3 covers 12 residues. The germline V and J ends were trimmed by 5 bases and 3 bases, with 5 bases remaining between them. The CDR3 nucleotides are TGTGCCAGCAGCCCCCTCTACAATGAGCAGTTCTTC. It translates to CASSPLYNEQFF.

This clonotype was observed at least ten times. This sequence joins TRBV5-1 and TRBJ2-2; D remains unclear. CDR1 and CDR2 (germline): SGHRS, YFSETQ. The CDR3 totals 13 residues. The V gene lost 1 base and the J gene lost 8 bases, with 9 bases spanning the gap. CDR3 nucleotides: TGCGCCAGCAGCTTGAATGCGGAGGGGGAGCTGTTTTTT. Translated, it gives CASSLNAEGELFF.

In its sample, this clonotype was seen many times. The chain carries TRBV2 and TRBJ2-7; D might be TRBD2 (7 bases). Trimming removed 6 bases at V and 2 bases at J, with 11 bases between. CDR3 length equals 13 residues. Per germline, CDR1 SNHLY and CDR2 FYNNEI. CDR3 region: CASSRGAAYEQYF. CDR3 nucleotides: TGTGCCAGCAGCCGGGGGGCCGCCTACGAGCAGTACTTC. Full variable domain (remainder filled in from reference TRBV2 and TRBJ2-7): EPEVTQTPSHQVTQMGQEVILRCVPISNHLYFYWYRQILGQKVEFLVSFYNNEISEKSEIFDDQFSVERPDGSNFTLKIRSTKLEDSAMYFCASSRGAAYEQYFGPGTRLTVT.

This clonotype was seen at least ten times. The chain employs TRBV7-9 and TRBJ2-2, with D tentatively TRBD1 or TRBD2 (5 bases each). With 5 bases removed from V and 9 bases from J, the gap between germline ends came to 10 bases. Germline values: CDR1 SEHNR, CDR2 FQNEAQ (reference sequence). The CDR3 is 12 amino acids. In DNA form, the CDR3 reads TGTGCCAGCAGCCCCTTGGGACGGGAGCTGTTTTTT. It yields the protein CASSPLGRELFF.

This chain connects TRBV7-6 to TRBJ2-4; TRBD1 aligns across 11 bases. Germline V gene lookup returns CDR1 SGHVS and CDR2 FNYEAQ. The V and J ends lost 2 bases and 10 bases, in that order; junction bases with no gene match: 7. There are 15 residues in the CDR3. CDR3 nucleotide sequence: TGTGCCAGCAGCTTAAGTCCGGGACAGGGGGTAATTCAGTACTTC. Its translation is CASSLSPGQGVIQYF.

This clonotype has a count of ten or more. The chain joins TRBV4-1 to TRBJ1-3; the D is unclear. CDR1 is MGHRA and CDR2 is YSYEKL in the germline V gene. Trimming took 1 base from V and 11 from J, leaving 6 bases between them. The CDR3 covers 11 residues. CDR3 sequence: CASSQGLSIYF. Here the CDR3 DNA reads TGCGCCAGCAGCCAAGGCTTATCCATATATTTT.

Many counts were recorded for this clonotype. The CDR3 sequence is CASSPPGQGDYEQYF. DNA for the CDR3: TGTGCCAGCTCACCACCTGGACAGGGCGACTACGAGCAGTACTTC. The V and J genes are TRBV18 and TRBJ2-7; 8 bases align to TRBD1. Per germline, CDR1 KGHSH and CDR2 LQKENI. The J segment lost 3 bases and the V segment lost 0 bases, leaving 4 bases of the junction unmatched. The CDR3 sequence is 15 residues long.

This clonotype was counted between two and nine times. The rearrangement joins TRBV5-5 to TRBJ1-1; D gene uncertain. CDR1 SGHKS and CDR2 YYEKEE come from the germline V gene (reference sequence). The V end lost 4 bases, the J end lost 4 bases, and 11 bases lay between the germline ends. This CDR3 has 13 residues. As DNA, the CDR3 is TGTGCCAGCAGCGTAGGGCCTGGCACTGAAGCTTTCTTT. Its protein product is CASSVGPGTEAFF.

This clonotype was recorded once. The CDR3 loop reads CASSPPLEGQETQYF. CDR3 in DNA: TGTGCCAGCAGCCCCCCCCTTGAGGGGCAAGAGACCCAGTACTTC. The J gene is TRBJ2-5, the V gene TRBV3-1; D possibly matches TRBD1 or TRBD2 (5 bases each). V was clipped by 4 bases and J by 2 bases, with 14 bases between them. Per germline, CDR1 LGHDT and CDR2 YNNKEL (reference sequence). This CDR3 region has 15 residues.

V and J are TRBV29-1 and TRBJ1-2, with unresolved D. CDR3 size: 13 residues. CDR1 and CDR2 from the germline V gene are SQVTM and ANQGSEA. The V gene lost 3 bases and the J gene lost 4 bases, with 12 bases spanning the gap. In DNA form, the CDR3 reads TGCAGCGTTGACCGGCAGGTGACCTATGGCTACACCTTC. Protein product: CSVDRQVTYGYTF.